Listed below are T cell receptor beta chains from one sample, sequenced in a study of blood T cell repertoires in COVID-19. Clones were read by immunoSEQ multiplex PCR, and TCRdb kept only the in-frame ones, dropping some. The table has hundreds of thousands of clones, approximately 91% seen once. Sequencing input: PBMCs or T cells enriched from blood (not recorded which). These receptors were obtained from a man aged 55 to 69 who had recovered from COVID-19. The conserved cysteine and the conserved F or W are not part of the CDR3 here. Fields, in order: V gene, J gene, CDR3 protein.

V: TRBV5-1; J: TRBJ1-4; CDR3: ASSPGHQATNEKLF
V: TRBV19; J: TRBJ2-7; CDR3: ASSIDPGFYEQY
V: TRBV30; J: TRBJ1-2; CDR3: AWSVLGGYT
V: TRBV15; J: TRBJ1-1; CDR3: ATSRGRQSLAF
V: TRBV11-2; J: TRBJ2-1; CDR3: ASSLGERYEQF
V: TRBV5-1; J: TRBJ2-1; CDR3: ASSLRESYNEQF
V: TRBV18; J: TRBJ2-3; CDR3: ASSPLQGSSTDTQY
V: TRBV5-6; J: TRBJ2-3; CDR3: ASSLWRTRLAGDTQY
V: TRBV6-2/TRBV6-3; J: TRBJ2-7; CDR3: ASSASGKSREQY
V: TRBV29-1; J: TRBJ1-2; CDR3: SVADRDGYGYT
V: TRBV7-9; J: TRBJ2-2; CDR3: ASSLAKGTGGFGELF
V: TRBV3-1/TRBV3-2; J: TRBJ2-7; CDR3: ASSRSPGTGSRLAGTPYEQY
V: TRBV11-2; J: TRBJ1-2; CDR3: ASGSTRWGYT
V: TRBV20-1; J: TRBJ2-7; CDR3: SASGGRATNEQY
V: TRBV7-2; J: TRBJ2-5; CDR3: ASSLAAGQETQY
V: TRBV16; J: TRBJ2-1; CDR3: ASSQSDASAHNEQF
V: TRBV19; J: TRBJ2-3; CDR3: ASSIAVGLAGDTQY
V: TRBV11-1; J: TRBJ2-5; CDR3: ASSGGTVRGGQY
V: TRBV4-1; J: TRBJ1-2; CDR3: ASSQPGQGHGYT
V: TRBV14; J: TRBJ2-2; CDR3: ASIYREGPNTGELF